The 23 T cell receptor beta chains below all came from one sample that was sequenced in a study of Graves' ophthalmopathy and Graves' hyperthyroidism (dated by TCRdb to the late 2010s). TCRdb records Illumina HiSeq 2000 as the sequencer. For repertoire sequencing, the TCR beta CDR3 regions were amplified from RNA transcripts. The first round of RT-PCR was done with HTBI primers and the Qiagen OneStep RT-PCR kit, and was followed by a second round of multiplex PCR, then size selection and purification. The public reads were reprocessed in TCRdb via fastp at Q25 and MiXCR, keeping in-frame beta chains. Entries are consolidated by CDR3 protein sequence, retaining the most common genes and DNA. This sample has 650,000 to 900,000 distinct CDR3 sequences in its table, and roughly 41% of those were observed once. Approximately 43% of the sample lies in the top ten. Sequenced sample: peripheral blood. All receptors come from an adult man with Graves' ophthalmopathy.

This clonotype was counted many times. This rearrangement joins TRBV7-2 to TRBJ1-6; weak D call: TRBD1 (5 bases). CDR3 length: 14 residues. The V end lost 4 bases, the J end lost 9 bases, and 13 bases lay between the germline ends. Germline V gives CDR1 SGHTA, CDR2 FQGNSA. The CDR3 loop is CASSSTAPGSPLHF. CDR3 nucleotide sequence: TGTGCCAGCAGCTCGACAGCGCCCGGTTCACCCCTCCACTTT.

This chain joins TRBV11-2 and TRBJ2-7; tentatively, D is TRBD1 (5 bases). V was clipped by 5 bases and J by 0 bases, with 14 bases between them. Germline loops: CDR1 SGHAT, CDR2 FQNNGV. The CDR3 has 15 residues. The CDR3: CASSVDGQGSYEQYF. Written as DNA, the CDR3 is TGTGCCAGCAGCGTTGACGGTCAGGGCTCCTACGAGCAGTACTTC.

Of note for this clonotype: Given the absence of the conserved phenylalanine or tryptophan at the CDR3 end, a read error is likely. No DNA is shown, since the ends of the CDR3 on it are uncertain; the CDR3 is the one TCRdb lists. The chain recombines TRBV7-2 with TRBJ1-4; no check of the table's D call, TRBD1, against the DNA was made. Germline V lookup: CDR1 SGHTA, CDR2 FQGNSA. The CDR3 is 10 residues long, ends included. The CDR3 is CASSYRGGFD.

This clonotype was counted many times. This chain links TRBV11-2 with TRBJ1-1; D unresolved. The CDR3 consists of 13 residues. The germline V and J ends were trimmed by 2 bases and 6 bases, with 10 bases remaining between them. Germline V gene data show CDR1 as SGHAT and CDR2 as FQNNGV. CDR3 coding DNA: TGTGCCAGCAGCTTAAGACCGACTTCTGAAGCTTTCTTT. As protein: CASSLRPTSEAFF.

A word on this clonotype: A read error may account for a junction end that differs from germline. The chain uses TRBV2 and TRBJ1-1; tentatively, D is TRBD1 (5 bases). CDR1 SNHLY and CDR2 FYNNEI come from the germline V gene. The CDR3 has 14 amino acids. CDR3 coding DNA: TGCGCCAGCAGCTCCGGCCGCAGGGACACTGAAGCTTTCTTT. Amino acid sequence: CASSSGRRDTEAFF.

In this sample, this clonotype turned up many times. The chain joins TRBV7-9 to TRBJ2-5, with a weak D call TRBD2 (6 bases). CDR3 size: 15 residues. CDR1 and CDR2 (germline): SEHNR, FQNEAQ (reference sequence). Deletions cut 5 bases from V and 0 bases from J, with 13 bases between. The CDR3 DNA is TGTGCCAGCAGCCGTCGACAGCGGGACCAAGAGACCCAGTACTTC. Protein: CASSRRQRDQETQYF.

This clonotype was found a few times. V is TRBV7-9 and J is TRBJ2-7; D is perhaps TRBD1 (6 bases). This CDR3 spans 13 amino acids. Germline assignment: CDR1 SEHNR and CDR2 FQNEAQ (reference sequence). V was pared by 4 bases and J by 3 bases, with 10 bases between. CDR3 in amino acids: CASSSPGDYEQYF. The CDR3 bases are TGTGCCAGCAGCTCCCCAGGGGACTACGAGCAGTACTTC.

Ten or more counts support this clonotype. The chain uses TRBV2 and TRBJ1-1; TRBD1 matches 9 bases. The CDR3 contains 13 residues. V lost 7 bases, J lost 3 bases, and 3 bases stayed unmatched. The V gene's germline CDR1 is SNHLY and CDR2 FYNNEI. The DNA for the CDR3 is TGTGCCAGCACCAGGACAGGGGACACTGAAGCTTTCTTT. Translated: CASTRTGDTEAFF.

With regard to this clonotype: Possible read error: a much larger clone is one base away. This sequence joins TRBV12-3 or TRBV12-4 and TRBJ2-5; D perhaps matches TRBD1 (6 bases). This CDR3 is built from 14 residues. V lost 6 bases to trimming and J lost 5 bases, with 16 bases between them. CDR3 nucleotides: TGTGCCAGCAGGGGGGCAGGGCTGAGGGAGACCCAGTACTTC. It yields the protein CASRGAGLRETQYF.

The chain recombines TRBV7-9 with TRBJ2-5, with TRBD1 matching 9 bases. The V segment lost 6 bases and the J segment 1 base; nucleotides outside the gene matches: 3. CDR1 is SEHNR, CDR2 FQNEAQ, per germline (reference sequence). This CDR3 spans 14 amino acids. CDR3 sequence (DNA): TGTGCCAGCAGTACGGGACAGGGCCAAGAGACCCAGTACTTC. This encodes CASSTGQGQETQYF.

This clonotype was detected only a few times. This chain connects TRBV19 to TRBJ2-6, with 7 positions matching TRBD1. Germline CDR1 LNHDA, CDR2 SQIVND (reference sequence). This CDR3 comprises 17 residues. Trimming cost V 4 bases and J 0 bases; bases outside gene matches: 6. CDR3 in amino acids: CASSRFDRVSGANVLTF. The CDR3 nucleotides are TGTGCCAGTAGTAGGTTTGACAGGGTCTCTGGGGCCAACGTCCTGACTTTC. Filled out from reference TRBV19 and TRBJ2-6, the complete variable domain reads DGGITQSPKYLFRKEGQNVTLSCEQNLNHDAMYWYRQDPGQGLRLIYYSQIVNDFQKGDIAEGYSVSREKKESFPLTVTSAQKNPTAFYLCASSRFDRVSGANVLTFGAGSRLTVL.

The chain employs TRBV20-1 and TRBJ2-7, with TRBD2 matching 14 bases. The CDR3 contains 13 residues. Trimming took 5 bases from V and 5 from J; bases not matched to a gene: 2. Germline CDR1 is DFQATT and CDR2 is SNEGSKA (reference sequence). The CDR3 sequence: CSALGLAGDEQYF. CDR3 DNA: TGCAGTGCTTTGGGACTAGCGGGAGACGAGCAGTACTTC.

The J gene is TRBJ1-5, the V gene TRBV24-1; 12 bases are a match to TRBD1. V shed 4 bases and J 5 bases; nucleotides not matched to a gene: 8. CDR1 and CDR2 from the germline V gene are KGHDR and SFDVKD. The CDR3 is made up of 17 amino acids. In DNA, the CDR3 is TGTGCCACCAGTGACCCAGGGACAGGGGGCCCTTATCAGCCCCAGCATTTT. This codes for CATSDPGTGGPYQPQHF.

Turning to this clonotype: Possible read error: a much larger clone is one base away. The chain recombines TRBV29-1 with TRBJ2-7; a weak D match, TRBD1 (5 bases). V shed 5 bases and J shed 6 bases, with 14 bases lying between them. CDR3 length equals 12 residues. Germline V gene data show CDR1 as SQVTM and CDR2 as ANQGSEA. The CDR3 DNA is TGCAGCGTTCTGACAGTTCCCTGCGAGCAGTACTTC. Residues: CSVLTVPCEQYF.

In nucleotides, the CDR3 is TGCAGCGCCAGCGGGGGGACATTGAACACTGAAGCTTTCTTT. This sequence encodes CSASGGTLNTEAFF. J is TRBJ1-1 and V is TRBV29-1, with D possibly TRBD1 on 6 matching bases. Trimming took 7 bases from V and 0 from J, leaving 15 bases between them. Germline V gives CDR1 SQVTM, CDR2 ANQGSEA. The CDR3 loop spans 14 amino acids.

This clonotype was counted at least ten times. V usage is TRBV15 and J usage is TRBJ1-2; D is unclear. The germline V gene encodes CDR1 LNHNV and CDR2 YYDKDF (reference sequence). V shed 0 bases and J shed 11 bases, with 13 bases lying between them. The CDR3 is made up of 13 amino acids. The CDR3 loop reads CATSRDLWMGYTF. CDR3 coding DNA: TGTGCCACCAGCAGAGATCTCTGGATGGGGTACACCTTC.

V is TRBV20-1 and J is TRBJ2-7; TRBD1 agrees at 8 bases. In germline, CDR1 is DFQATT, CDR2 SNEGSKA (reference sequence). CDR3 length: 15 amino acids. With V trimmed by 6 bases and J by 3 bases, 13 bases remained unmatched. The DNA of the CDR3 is TGCAGTGCAACAGATGGACAGGGAGGTGGCTACGAGCAGTACTTC. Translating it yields CSATDGQGGGYEQYF.

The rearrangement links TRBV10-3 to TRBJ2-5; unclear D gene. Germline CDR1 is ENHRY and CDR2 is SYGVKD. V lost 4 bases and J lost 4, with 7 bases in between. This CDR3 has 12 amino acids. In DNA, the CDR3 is TGTGCCATCAGTGGGGCTCCAGAGACCCAGTACTTC. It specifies CAISGAPETQYF.

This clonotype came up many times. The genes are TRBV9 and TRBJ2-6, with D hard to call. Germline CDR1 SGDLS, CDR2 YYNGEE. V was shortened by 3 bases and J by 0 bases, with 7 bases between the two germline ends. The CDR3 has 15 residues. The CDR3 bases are TGTGCCAGCAGCGCAACTCCCTCTGGGGCCAACGTCCTGACTTTC. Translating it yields CASSATPSGANVLTF.

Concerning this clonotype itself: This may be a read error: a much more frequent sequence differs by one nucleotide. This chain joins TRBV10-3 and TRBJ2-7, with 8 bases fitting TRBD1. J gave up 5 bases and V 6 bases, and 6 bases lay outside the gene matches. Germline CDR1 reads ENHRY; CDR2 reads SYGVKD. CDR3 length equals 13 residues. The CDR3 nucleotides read TGTGCCATCAGCCCTGGACAGGGAAACGAGCAGTACTTC. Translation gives CAISPGQGNEQYF.

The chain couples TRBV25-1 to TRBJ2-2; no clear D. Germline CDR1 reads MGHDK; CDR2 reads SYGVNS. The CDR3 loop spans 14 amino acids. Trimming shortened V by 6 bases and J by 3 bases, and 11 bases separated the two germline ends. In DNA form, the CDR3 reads TGTGCCAGCAGATCCCCGGTGGACACCGGGGAGCTGTTTTTT. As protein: CASRSPVDTGELFF.

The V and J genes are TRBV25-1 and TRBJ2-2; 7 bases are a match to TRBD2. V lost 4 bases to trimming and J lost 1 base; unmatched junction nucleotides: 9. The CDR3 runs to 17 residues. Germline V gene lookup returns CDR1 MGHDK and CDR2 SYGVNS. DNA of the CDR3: TGTGCCAGCAGTGCTAGTTCCGCTAGCGGGAACACCGGGGAGCTGTTTTTT. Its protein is CASSASSASGNTGELFF.

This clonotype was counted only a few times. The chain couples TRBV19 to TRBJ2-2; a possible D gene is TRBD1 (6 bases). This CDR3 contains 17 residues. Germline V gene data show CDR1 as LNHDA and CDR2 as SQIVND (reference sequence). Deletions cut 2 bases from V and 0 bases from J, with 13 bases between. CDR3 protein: CASSISSGATNTGELFF. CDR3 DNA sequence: TGTGCCAGTAGTATATCATCAGGGGCTACGAACACCGGGGAGCTGTTTTTT.